The present TCR beta chain was sequenced within a study of beta chain features in type 1 diabetes. Across the whole study: All of the samples together had over 90 million sorted cells examined.

Every isolated RNA sample was fully reverse transcribed, so sequencing captured expressed TCRB transcripts. Samples of naive, central memory and regulatory T cells yielded a mean of around 3.4 million reads. Some clones are missing from TCRdb's copy, which holds only in-frame ones; the method was immunoSEQ multiplex PCR. This sample has 680,000 or so clones, with around 15% found just once. Stem cell-like memory, regulatory, central memory and naive CD4+ cells were sorted via CD45RO/CCR7/CD25/CD127/CD95/CD27. Trimming shortened V by 6 bases and J by 0 bases, and 9 bases separated the two germline ends. CDR1 is MNHEY and CDR2 is SVGAGI in the germline V gene. CDR3 length: 15 amino acids.

The receptor was isolated from a man between 18 and 29 years old in good health. V and J are TRBV6-5 and TRBJ2-6; D ambiguous. Sequenced sample: naive CD4+ T cells from blood. In nucleotides, the CDR3 is TGTGCCAGCAGGCCAGGTCACTCTGGGGCCAACGTCCTGACTTTC. It specifies CASRPGHSGANVLTF.